Listed below are T cell receptor beta chains from one sample, sequenced in a study of brain T cells in children with intractable seizures. The table came from immunoSEQ multiplex PCR; TCRdb's copy has only in-frame clones and leaves some out. Among under 45,000 clones listed, approximately 90% were seen once. Sequenced material: peripheral blood, taken at surgery. The receptors originated from a girl aged 2 to 9 with tuberous sclerosis and intractable seizures. CDR3s include the opening cysteine and the closing phenylalanine or tryptophan. The order of the fields is J gene, D gene, V gene, CDR3 protein. A D gene is named only where the DNA matches it firmly.

J gene: TRBJ2-4; D gene: TRBD2; V gene: TRBV6-1; CDR3 protein: CASSEGGGAKNIQYF
J gene: TRBJ2-7; D gene: -; V gene: TRBV3-1/TRBV3-2; CDR3 protein: CASSQVWGPDEQYF
J gene: TRBJ2-3; D gene: TRBD2; V gene: TRBV27; CDR3 protein: CASSTTGTSVLLDTQYF
J gene: TRBJ2-3; D gene: -; V gene: TRBV7-2; CDR3 protein: CASSPRTSSTDTQYF
J gene: TRBJ1-6; D gene: -; V gene: TRBV28; CDR3 protein: CASSPQGSYNSPLHF
J gene: TRBJ2-7; D gene: TRBD2; V gene: TRBV5-1; CDR3 protein: CASSFPAAGGPHEQYF
J gene: TRBJ1-5; D gene: -; V gene: TRBV10-3; CDR3 protein: CAISDGGLNQPQHF
J gene: TRBJ1-2; D gene: -; V gene: TRBV30; CDR3 protein: CAWSPAGGGYTF
J gene: TRBJ2-3; D gene: -; V gene: TRBV29-1; CDR3 protein: CSVLRGFTDTQYF
J gene: TRBJ1-2; D gene: -; V gene: TRBV3-1/TRBV3-2; CDR3 protein: CASSLLYDRRYGYTF
J gene: TRBJ1-6; D gene: -; V gene: TRBV30; CDR3 protein: CAWANNSPLHF
J gene: TRBJ1-2; D gene: -; V gene: TRBV7-9; CDR3 protein: CASSFTGYGYTF
J gene: TRBJ2-5; D gene: -; V gene: TRBV24-1; CDR3 protein: CATSDLGISGTQETQYF
J gene: TRBJ1-1; D gene: -; V gene: TRBV12-3/TRBV12-4; CDR3 protein: CASRGGTEAFF
J gene: TRBJ1-1; D gene: -; V gene: TRBV24-1; CDR3 protein: CATRGTGNTEAFF
J gene: TRBJ2-3; D gene: TRBD2; V gene: TRBV29-1; CDR3 protein: CSVAGGVGTDTQYF
J gene: TRBJ2-4; D gene: TRBD2; V gene: TRBV30; CDR3 protein: CAWSAKLAVKNIQYF
J gene: TRBJ1-5; D gene: -; V gene: TRBV19; CDR3 protein: CASSTRGRNQPQHF
J gene: TRBJ2-4; D gene: TRBD2; V gene: TRBV5-1; CDR3 protein: CASSPEAGGVKNIQYF
J gene: TRBJ1-2; D gene: -; V gene: TRBV27; CDR3 protein: CASRWARGNGYTF
J gene: TRBJ2-5; D gene: -; V gene: TRBV24-1; CDR3 protein: CATSDFGRGEETQYF
J gene: TRBJ2-2; D gene: -; V gene: TRBV10-3; CDR3 protein: CAISHPQRRQNTGELFF
J gene: TRBJ2-7; D gene: -; V gene: TRBV21-1; CDR3 protein: CASSKGQGPYEQYF
J gene: TRBJ1-5; D gene: -; V gene: TRBV6-2/TRBV6-3; CDR3 protein: CASSPRSASLHGSNQPQHF
J gene: TRBJ2-2; D gene: TRBD1; V gene: TRBV2; CDR3 protein: CASSAGQGNTGELFF
J gene: TRBJ2-5; D gene: -; V gene: TRBV5-5; CDR3 protein: CASSLMGAVGTQYF
J gene: TRBJ2-6; D gene: TRBD1; V gene: TRBV30; CDR3 protein: CAWRDRGWSGANVLTF
J gene: TRBJ1-2; D gene: TRBD1; V gene: TRBV30; CDR3 protein: CASGTANYGYTF
J gene: TRBJ2-1; D gene: TRBD2; V gene: TRBV7-9; CDR3 protein: CASSPKRLAGGRNEQFF
J gene: TRBJ2-5; D gene: TRBD1; V gene: TRBV5-5; CDR3 protein: CASSTGQPQETQYF
J gene: TRBJ1-5; D gene: TRBD1; V gene: TRBV24-1; CDR3 protein: CATSDGQVGQPQHF
J gene: TRBJ2-3; D gene: -; V gene: TRBV7-3; CDR3 protein: CASSLSGDTQYF
J gene: TRBJ2-5; D gene: -; V gene: TRBV5-1; CDR3 protein: CASSDTFREETQYF
J gene: TRBJ1-6; D gene: -; V gene: TRBV7-6; CDR3 protein: CASSLVPGGRGGSSYNSPLHF
J gene: TRBJ1-1; D gene: -; V gene: TRBV2; CDR3 protein: CASSFRAPTEAFF
J gene: TRBJ2-1; D gene: -; V gene: TRBV5-1; CDR3 protein: CASSLAYIYNEQFF
J gene: TRBJ1-1; D gene: -; V gene: TRBV18; CDR3 protein: CASSPPGHTEAFF
J gene: TRBJ2-7; D gene: -; V gene: TRBV4-2; CDR3 protein: CASSQGGGSYEQYF
J gene: TRBJ1-2; D gene: -; V gene: TRBV5-8; CDR3 protein: CASRLTPTGIYGYTF
J gene: TRBJ1-2; D gene: TRBD1; V gene: TRBV6-6; CDR3 protein: CASTQGAYGYTF